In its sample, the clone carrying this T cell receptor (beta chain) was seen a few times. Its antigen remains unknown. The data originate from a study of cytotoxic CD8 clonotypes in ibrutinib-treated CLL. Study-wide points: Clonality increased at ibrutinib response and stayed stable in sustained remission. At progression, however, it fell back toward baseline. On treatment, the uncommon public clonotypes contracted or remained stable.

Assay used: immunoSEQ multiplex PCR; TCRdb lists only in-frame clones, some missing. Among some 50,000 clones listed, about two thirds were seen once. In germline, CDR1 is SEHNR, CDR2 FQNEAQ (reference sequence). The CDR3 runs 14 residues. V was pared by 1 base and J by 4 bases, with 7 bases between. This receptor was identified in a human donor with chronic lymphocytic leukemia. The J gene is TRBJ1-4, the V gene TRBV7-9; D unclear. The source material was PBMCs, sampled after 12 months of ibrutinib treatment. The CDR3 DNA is TGTGCCAGCAGCTTAGGTCAGCTTAATGAAAAACTGTTTTTT. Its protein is CASSLGQLNEKLFF.